This entry lists 5 T cell receptor beta chains sequenced from one sample in a study of blood T cell repertoires in COVID-19. The data were produced by immunoSEQ multiplex PCR, yet TCRdb's version contains in-frame clones alone and is incomplete. The repertoire holds 150,000 or so clones, with almost 70% as singletons. Sequenced sample: peripheral blood. These receptors all come from a woman between 65 and 79 years old with acute or convalescent COVID-19.

This sequence joins TRBV30 and TRBJ1-6; a weak D match, TRBD1 (6 bases). Trimming cost V 2 bases and J 10 bases, with 18 bases left between them. The CDR3 spans 15 residues. Germline loops: CDR1 GTSNPN, CDR2 SVGIG (reference sequence). The CDR3 loop is CAWSISTGGGSPLHF. Written as DNA, the CDR3 is TGTGCCTGGAGTATATCGACAGGAGGAGGCTCACCCCTCCACTTT.

This clone was seen only once. The V call is TRBV6-5, the J call TRBJ1-1, with D possibly matching TRBD1 (6 bases). Trimming left V 2 bases short and J 6 bases short, with 10 bases between. Germline values: CDR1 MNHEY, CDR2 SVGAGI. This CDR3 is built from 13 residues. As DNA, the CDR3 is TGTGCCAGCAGTTACCAGAACAGGGCTGAAGCTTTCTTT. This translates into CASSYQNRAEAFF.

The genes are TRBV9 and TRBJ2-1; 8 bases are shared with TRBD2. V was clipped by 0 bases and J by 5 bases; unmatched bases: 4. The CDR3 covers 15 residues. The germline CDR1 and CDR2 sequences are SGDLS and YYNGEE. The CDR3 loop reads CASSVELAANNEQFF. The CDR3, as DNA: TGTGCCAGCAGCGTAGAACTAGCGGCCAACAATGAGCAGTTCTTC. The entire variable domain, with the rest obtained from reference TRBV9 and TRBJ2-1, is as follows: DSGVTQTPKHLITATGQRVTLRCSPRSGDLSVYWYQQSLDQGLQFLIQYYNGEERAKGNILERFSAQQFPDLHSELNLSSLELGDSALYFCASSVELAANNEQFFGPGTRLTVL.

The chain carries TRBV2 and TRBJ2-3; TRBD2 agrees at 13 bases. This CDR3 is 16 amino acids long. With V trimmed by 7 bases and J by 2 bases, 6 bases remained unmatched. Germline V gene lookup returns CDR1 SNHLY and CDR2 FYNNEI. CDR3 residues: CASTPGLAGPTDTQYF. The CDR3 region has the DNA TGTGCCAGCACTCCGGGACTAGCGGGACCCACAGATACGCAGTATTTT.

This clone was seen a few times. The J gene is TRBJ1-6, the V gene TRBV13, with 11 bases that match TRBD1. The ends lost 5 bases at V and 9 bases at J; junction bases unmatched: 3. The germline V gene encodes CDR1 PRHDT and CDR2 FYEKMQ (reference sequence). The CDR3 is made up of 14 amino acids. The CDR3 bases are TGTGCCAGCAGCCTTGGGACAGGGGGTTCACCCCTCCACTTT. Encoded protein: CASSLGTGGSPLHF. Based on the CDR3 plus reference TRBV13 and TRBJ1-6, the full variable domain is AAGVIQSPRHLIKEKRETATLKCYPIPRHDTVYWYQQGPGQDPQFLISFYEKMQSDKGSIPDRFSAQQFSDYHSELNMSSLELGDSALYFCASSLGTGGSPLHFGNGTRLTVT.